This paragraph covers one T cell receptor beta chain sequence. These data come from a study of blood T cell repertoires in COVID-19. Overall study context: From the United States, Italy and Spain came samples of acute and convalescent COVID-19.

The CDR3 contains 15 residues. CDR1 and CDR2 from the germline V gene are MDHEN and SYDVKM. Trimming at V came to 6 bases and at J to 3 bases, leaving 11 bases not matched to a gene. Clones were read by immunoSEQ multiplex PCR, and TCRdb kept only the in-frame ones, dropping some. The sample lists roughly 150,000 clones; approximately 92% were seen once. The rearrangement joins TRBV28 to TRBJ2-7; TRBD1 matches at 7 bases. The specimen was peripheral blood. The source is a man aged 18 to 35 with COVID-19, enrolled during active disease. This CDR3 reads CASSDRVGGFYEQYF. Written as DNA, the CDR3 is TGTGCCAGCAGCGACAGGGTCGGAGGATTCTACGAGCAGTACTTC.